What follows describes a single TCR beta chain. Cells sorted as Tregs were CD4+, CD25+ and CD127-/low. TCRdb re-derived calls from the 5' RACE reads in MiXCR, one entry per CDR3 protein. The sample has around 30,000 distinct CDR3 sequences; 25% to 30% are singletons. The source is a female donor with breast cancer. Material: tumor-infiltrating Tregs sorted from the breast tumor.

The CDR3 bases are TGTGCCAGCAGGACCGGAGAGCTGAGCTCTGGAAACACCATATATTTT. Translated, it gives CASRTGELSSGNTIYF. This sequence joins TRBV6-5 and TRBJ1-3, with D unclear. The V end was cut by 6 bases, the J end by 0 bases, with 15 bases between. The CDR3 totals 16 residues. The germline CDR1 and CDR2 sequences are MNHEY and SVGAGI.